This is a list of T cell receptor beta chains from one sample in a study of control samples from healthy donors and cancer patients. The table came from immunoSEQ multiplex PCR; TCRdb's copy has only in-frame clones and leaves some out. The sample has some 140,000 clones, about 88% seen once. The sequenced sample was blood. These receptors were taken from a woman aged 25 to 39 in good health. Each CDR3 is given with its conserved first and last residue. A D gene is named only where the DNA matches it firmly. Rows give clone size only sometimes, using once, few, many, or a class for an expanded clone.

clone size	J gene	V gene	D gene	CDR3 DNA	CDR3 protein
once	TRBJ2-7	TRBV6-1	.	TGTGCCAGCAGTGAAGAGAGAGGGATCGAGCAGTACTTC	CASSEERGIEQYF
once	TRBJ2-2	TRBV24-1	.	TGTGCCACCGCGGGGGCCGGCACCGGGGAGCTGTTTTTT	CATAGAGTGELFF
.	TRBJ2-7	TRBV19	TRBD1	TGTGCCAGTAGTATATTGGGGACAGGGACCTACGAGCAGTACTTC	CASSILGTGTYEQYF
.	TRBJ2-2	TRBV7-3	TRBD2	TGTGCCAGCAGCTTAGGACTAGCGGTTAACACCGGGGAGCTGTTTTTT	CASSLGLAVNTGELFF
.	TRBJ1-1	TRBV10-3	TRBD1	TGTGCCATCAGGGGGACAGCCATGAACACTGAAGCTTTCTTT	CAIRGTAMNTEAFF
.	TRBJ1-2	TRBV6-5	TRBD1	TGTGCCAGCAGTTTAGAAGGGACAGGGTATGGGTATGGCTACACCTTC	CASSLEGTGYGYGYTF
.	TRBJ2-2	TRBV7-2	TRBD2	TGTGCCAGCAGCTACAGGACTAGCGGGAGCATAGGCACCGGGGAGCTGTTTTTT	CASSYRTSGSIGTGELFF
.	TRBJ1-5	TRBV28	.	TGTGCCAGCAGTTCGGCTCAGCCCCAGCATTTT	CASSSAQPQHF
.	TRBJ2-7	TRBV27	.	TGTGCCAGCAGTCCCCTTAGGGGGAGAGCAACCTACGAGCAGTACTTC	CASSPLRGRATYEQYF
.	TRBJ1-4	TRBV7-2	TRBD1	TGTGCCAGCAGCTCAAACGGGGGACAGGGGAATGAAAAACTGTTTTTT	CASSSNGGQGNEKLFF
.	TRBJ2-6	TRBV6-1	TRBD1	TGTGCCAGCAGTGCGGGACAGGGAGGTTGGGGCTCTGGGGCCAACGTCCTGACTTTC	CASSAGQGGWGSGANVLTF
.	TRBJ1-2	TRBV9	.	TGTGCCAGCAGCGTAGAGGTACGGACGAACGGTGGCTACACCTTC	CASSVEVRTNGGYTF
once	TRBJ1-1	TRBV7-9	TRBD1	TGTGCCAGCAGCCCCACAGGGGTGAACACTGAAGCTTTCTTT	CASSPTGVNTEAFF
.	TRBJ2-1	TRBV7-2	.	TGTGCCAGCAGCTTGAGCGGCGGGCCATACAATGAGCAGTTCTTC	CASSLSGGPYNEQFF